A selection of T cell receptor beta chains follows, all from one sample in a study of regulatory dendritic cells for organ transplantation. For these receptors, no antigen is known. The table came from immunoSEQ multiplex PCR; TCRdb's copy has only in-frame clones and leaves some out. Of 15,000 to 20,000 clones listed, approximately 79% are singletons. The sample taken for sequencing was memory CD4+ T cells from blood cultured with regulatory dendritic cells. The receptors stem from a human donor in good health. CDR3s include the opening cysteine and the closing phenylalanine or tryptophan. Each record gives: V gene, CDR3 protein.

TRBV6-6 CASSYSDRSNQPQHF
TRBV7-2 CASSLGYYEQYF
TRBV6-5 CASNRGAGVWDTQYF
TRBV15 CATSIQGAHTQYF
TRBV11-2 CASSLTGGRNNEQFF
TRBV27 CASSLATGVGELFF
TRBV4-2 CASSQDYRQGNTEAFF
TRBV7-9 CASSFWDRGSKGYEQYF
TRBV2 CASSVQRGATGELFF
TRBV30 CAWSAGVRGTYNSPLHF
TRBV7-6 CASSLQRGMNTEAFF
TRBV27 CASSLYGTGTGKDYGYTF
TRBV5-1 CASSTGDTSTDTQYF
TRBV6-5 CASSSGLAGNEQFF
TRBV6-1 CASSEALLAESFGDEQFF
TRBV7-3 CASKRGPGYTGELFF
TRBV19 CASSRKPTGLNSGANVLTF
TRBV9 CASSVGQGDFTLHF
TRBV19 CASSISSAGGSDTQYF
TRBV27 CASSSPGTGYGYTF
TRBV4-1 CASSQVDLGIAANEQFF
TRBV7-9 CASSGPAPSVTF
TRBV6-6 CASSNRGGQPQHF
TRBV7-8 CASSLKGAERVYF
TRBV7-3 CASSPPGGSADTQYF
TRBV18 CASSPGAGYGYTF
TRBV6-5 CASLELGYTF
TRBV7-9 CASSSTTDTQYF
TRBV2 CATKFTGSGEKLFF
TRBV2 CASSLRGKGEKLFF
TRBV29-1 CSVERVDETQYF
TRBV7-6 CASSSTGGVRRTEAFF
TRBV5-4 CASSLGTGGITEAFF
TRBV7-6 CASSLGRDRSYEQYF
TRBV20-1 CSFKAGREQYF